This passage covers 17 T cell receptor beta chains from one sample sequenced in a study of shared clonotypes between healthy human individuals. The data were produced by immunoSEQ multiplex PCR, yet TCRdb's version contains in-frame clones alone and is incomplete. The sample holds a few hundred thousand clones; less than 85% are singletons and the top ten take 8.5% to 12%. The material sequenced was memory CD4+ T cells sorted from blood. Subset specified: CD45RA-negative fraction. Every receptor here comes from a man aged 25-45 years in good health.

The chain uses TRBV7-8 and TRBJ1-4; D unresolved. The germline V gene has CDR1 SGHVS and CDR2 FQNEAQ. The CDR3 has 13 amino acids. V was clipped by 3 bases and J by 8 bases, with 10 bases between them. As DNA, the CDR3 is TGTGCCAGCAGCTTGTTGGGGAGGGAAAAACTGTTTTTT. It translates to CASSLLGREKLFF.

The chain joins TRBV13 to TRBJ2-3, with 8 bases aligning to TRBD1. Germline loops: CDR1 PRHDT, CDR2 FYEKMQ (reference sequence). The J segment lost 2 bases and the V segment lost 4 bases, leaving 14 bases of the junction unmatched. This CDR3 contains 18 residues. The CDR3 DNA follows: TGTGCCAGCAGCTCACCCCGGGGCGGACAGGGAGCCACAGATACGCAGTATTTT. Its protein product is CASSSPRGGQGATDTQYF.

The sample holds a few counts of this clone. V usage is TRBV4-1 and J usage is TRBJ2-7; 7 bases match TRBD2. The CDR3 consists of 18 residues. The trim removed 0 bases at V and 0 bases at J, leaving 11 bases unmatched. Germline loops: CDR1 MGHRA, CDR2 YSYEKL. CDR3 protein: CASSQDGSGGGSSYEQYF. The DNA of the CDR3 is TGCGCCAGCAGCCAAGATGGTAGTGGCGGCGGGAGCTCCTACGAGCAGTACTTC.

V gene TRBV11-2 combines with J gene TRBJ2-7; unclear D gene. Germline V lookup: CDR1 SGHAT, CDR2 FQNNGV. With 1 base removed from V and 3 bases from J, the gap between germline ends came to 7 bases. This CDR3 is 13 amino acids long. DNA for the CDR3: TGTGCCAGCAGCTTAGGGCAGGTCTACGAGCAGTACTTC. Translating it yields CASSLGQVYEQYF.

Turning to this clone: This may come from a read error, since a much larger clone is one base off. The identical CDR3 is also encoded by other nucleotide sequences in the sample. The chain recombines TRBV7-2 with TRBJ2-1; 9 positions agree with TRBD2. The CDR3 has 17 amino acids. The V segment lost 2 bases and the J segment 7 bases; nucleotides outside the gene matches: 12. Germline V gene sequence: CDR1 SGHTA, CDR2 FQGNSA. CDR3 residues: CASSLPIFSGRRNEQFF. In nucleotides, the CDR3 is TGTGCCAGCAGCTTACCAATCTTTAGCGGGAGACGGAATGAGCAGTTCTTC.

The chain links TRBV19 to TRBJ2-1; perhaps TRBD2 as D (5 bases). The CDR3 has 13 amino acids. The V end lost 2 bases, the J end lost 7 bases, and 9 bases lay between the germline ends. Germline CDR1 and CDR2: LNHDA and SQIVND (reference sequence). CDR3 DNA sequence: TGTGCCAGTAGTATAAGAAGAGGGAATGAGCAGTTCTTC. Its protein is CASSIRRGNEQFF.

Only a few counts were recorded for this clone. This chain connects TRBV27 to TRBJ1-4; D remains unclear. Trimming removed 0 bases from V and 5 bases from J, with 10 bases in between. The CDR3 is 15 amino acids. Germline CDR1 is MNHEY and CDR2 is SMNVEV (reference sequence). The CDR3, as DNA: TGTGCCAGCAGTTTATCACGAGCCGACAATGAAAAACTGTTTTTT. This gives the protein CASSLSRADNEKLFF.

The chain uses TRBV18 and TRBJ2-5, with 7 bases matching TRBD1. Germline assignment: CDR1 KGHSH and CDR2 LQKENI. The CDR3 sequence is 15 residues long. V shed 3 bases and J 3 bases; nucleotides not matched to a gene: 7. Here the CDR3 reads CASSPPGQVEETQYF. The CDR3 bases are TGTGCCAGCTCACCTCCCGGACAGGTTGAAGAGACCCAGTACTTC.

The chain joins TRBV7-2 to TRBJ1-2; possibly TRBD1 for D (5 bases). Trimming removed 6 bases from V and 8 bases from J, with 19 bases in between. The CDR3 extends over 14 amino acids. The germline V gene encodes CDR1 SGHTA and CDR2 FQGNSA. The chain's CDR3 is CASRPPAGRRGYTF. The CDR3 region has the DNA TGTGCCAGCAGGCCTCCCGCGGGGCGGAGAGGCTACACCTTC.

V usage is TRBV7-2 and J usage is TRBJ2-1; D gene ambiguous. The V end was cut by 0 bases, the J end by 4 bases, with 10 bases between. Germline assignment: CDR1 SGHTA and CDR2 FQGNSA. The CDR3 is 15 amino acids. As DNA, the CDR3 is TGTGCCAGCAGCTTAGCGCCGGGTAAATACAATGAGCAGTTCTTC. It is translated as CASSLAPGKYNEQFF.

The chain carries TRBV29-1 and TRBJ1-2; 10 nucleotides agree with TRBD1. Germline V gives CDR1 SQVTM, CDR2 ANQGSEA. The junction had 5 bases not matched to a gene; V was cut back by 7 bases and J by 3 bases. The CDR3 covers 13 residues. The CDR3: CSAGQGDYYGYTF. The CDR3 DNA reads as TGCAGCGCCGGACAGGGGGATTACTATGGCTACACCTTC.

This clone showed up just a few times. The genes are TRBV5-1 and TRBJ2-5, with TRBD2 identical over 13 bases. V gave up 4 bases and J gave up 1 base; unmatched junction bases: 10. From germline, CDR1 is SGHRS and CDR2 YFSETQ. The CDR3 has 18 amino acids. The DNA for the CDR3 is TGCGCCAGCAGCACGGGTGGGACTAGCGGGGTCTTCCAAGAGACCCAGTACTTC. Translated, it gives CASSTGGTSGVFQETQYF.

The V and J genes are TRBV19 and TRBJ2-3; D is possibly TRBD1 (6 bases). There are 16 residues in the CDR3. Trimming took off 3 bases at V and 2 bases at J, with 15 bases between the two ends. Germline CDR1 reads LNHDA; CDR2 reads SQIVND (reference sequence). The CDR3 coding sequence is TGTGCCAGTAGTATTCAGGGGCAGAGGGCCACAGATACGCAGTATTTT. Translation gives CASSIQGQRATDTQYF.

This sequence joins TRBV6-5 and TRBJ2-7, with D perhaps matching TRBD1 or TRBD2 (5 bases each). This CDR3 region has 13 residues. Between the trimmed V and J ends, which lost 5 bases and 3 bases, there was a span of 11 bases. The germline gives CDR1 MNHEY, CDR2 SVGAGI. CDR3 loop: CASSAGTFYEQYF. The CDR3, as DNA: TGTGCCAGCAGTGCCGGGACCTTCTACGAGCAGTACTTC.

The chain links TRBV9 to TRBJ1-3; 7 nucleotides line up with TRBD1. This CDR3 comprises 17 residues. Germline trimming cut 3 bases from V and 2 bases from J; bases unmatched to any gene: 11. Germline lookup yields CDR1 SGDLS and CDR2 YYNGEE. The CDR3 sequence is CASSEGDDRATGNTIYF. The CDR3 DNA follows: TGTGCCAGCAGCGAGGGGGATGACAGGGCAACTGGAAACACCATATATTTT.

The rearrangement joins TRBV7-2 to TRBJ1-1; tentatively, D is TRBD1 (5 bases). From germline, CDR1 is SGHTA and CDR2 FQGNSA. This CDR3 region has 15 residues. With 6 bases removed from V and 2 bases from J, the gap between germline ends came to 16 bases. CDR3 nucleotide sequence: TGTGCCAGCAGTCGAGAGTCTACAGGAAACACTGAAGCTTTCTTT. As protein: CASSRESTGNTEAFF.

The chain is built from TRBV4-2 and TRBJ1-1; the D is unclear. Germline CDR1 LGHNA, CDR2 YNFKEQ. V lost 0 bases, J lost 6 bases, and 14 bases lay in between. The CDR3 has 15 amino acids. CDR3 amino acids: CASSQDPARSPEAFF. In nucleotides, the CDR3 is TGTGCCAGCAGCCAAGATCCAGCCCGGAGCCCTGAAGCTTTCTTT.